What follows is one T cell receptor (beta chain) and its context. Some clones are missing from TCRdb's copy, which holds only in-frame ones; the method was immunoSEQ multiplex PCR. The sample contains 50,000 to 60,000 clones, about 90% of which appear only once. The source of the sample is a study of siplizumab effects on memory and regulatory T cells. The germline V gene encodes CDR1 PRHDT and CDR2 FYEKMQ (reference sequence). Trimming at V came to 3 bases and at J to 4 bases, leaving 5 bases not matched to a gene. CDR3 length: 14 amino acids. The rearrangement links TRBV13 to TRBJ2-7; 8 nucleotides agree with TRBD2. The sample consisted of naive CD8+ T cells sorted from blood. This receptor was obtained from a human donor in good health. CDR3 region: CASSLALAGYEQYF. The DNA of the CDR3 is TGTGCCAGCAGCTTGGCGCTAGCGGGTTACGAGCAGTACTTC.